These 23 T cell receptor beta chains came from one sample sequenced in a study of shared clonotypes between healthy human individuals (dated by TCRdb to 2018 to 2021). Library construction relied on the immunoSEQ multiplex PCR assay. Imported from immuneACCESS, the table was reduced by TCRdb to in-frame sequences with V and J called. These copies leave out some clones; in studies compared against another copy, an unresolved V gene accounts for under half, and the cause of the remainder is not known. This sample is represented by nearly 1 million clones; around three quarters of them were singletons. The ten largest make up approximately 1.5% of the sample. What was sequenced was memory CD4+ T cells sorted from blood. The cell subset or site label for this specimen denotes: CD45RA-negative fraction. These receptors all stem from a man aged 18 to 29 in good health.

This sequence joins TRBV7-3 and TRBJ2-5; 7 bases align to TRBD2. The germline V gene has CDR1 SGHTA and CDR2 FQGTGA. J was trimmed by 4 bases and V by 5 bases; bases with no gene match: 4. The CDR3 has 13 residues. CDR3 DNA sequence: TGTGCCAGCAGCCCGACGGGGGGAGAGACCCAGTACTTC. Encoded protein: CASSPTGGETQYF.

This clone was seen just once. The rearrangement links TRBV7-2 to TRBJ1-4; perhaps TRBD1 as D (5 bases). CDR3 size: 14 residues. The V end was cut by 5 bases, the J end by 5 bases, with 12 bases between. Germline values: CDR1 SGHTA, CDR2 FQGNSA. CDR3 amino acids: CASSGRAWNEKLFF. The CDR3 nucleotides read TGTGCCAGCAGCGGCAGGGCGTGGAATGAAAAACTGTTTTTT.

The gene calls are TRBV6-5 and TRBJ1-6; D is ambiguous. CDR1 and CDR2 (germline): MNHEY, SVGAGI. CDR3 length: 14 residues. Trimming left V 0 bases short and J 10 bases short, with 10 bases between. CDR3 coding DNA: TGTGCCAGCAGTTACTCGGGCGAGGGATCACCCCTCCACTTT. It specifies CASSYSGEGSPLHF.

V is TRBV7-8 and J is TRBJ1-1; D remains unclear. Per the germline V gene, CDR1 is SGHVS and CDR2 is FQNEAQ. The length of the CDR3 is 13 residues. V shed 3 bases and J shed 2 bases, with 7 bases lying between them. The CDR3 spells CASSFAYNTEAFF. In DNA form, the CDR3 reads TGTGCCAGCAGCTTCGCTTACAACACTGAAGCTTTCTTT.

The chain combines TRBV4-1 with TRBJ1-1, with D unresolved. The CDR3 consists of 13 residues. Per the germline V gene, CDR1 is MGHRA and CDR2 is YSYEKL. V lost 4 bases, J lost 1 base, and 7 bases lay in between. The CDR3: CASSPVPNTEAFF. The CDR3 nucleotides are TGCGCCAGCAGCCCCGTACCGAACACTGAAGCTTTCTTT.

This clone was observed a handful of times. The J gene is TRBJ2-5, the V gene TRBV5-5, with D tentatively TRBD2 (6 bases). This CDR3 is 14 amino acids long. V lost 3 bases, J lost 5 bases, and 14 bases lay in between. Germline assignment: CDR1 SGHKS and CDR2 YYEKEE (reference sequence). The CDR3 region has the DNA TGTGCCAGCAGCTCCGGGAGTTGGGGCGAGACCCAGTACTTC. It translates to CASSSGSWGETQYF.

This chain links TRBV2 with TRBJ2-7, with TRBD1 matching over 9 bases. Trimming took 10 bases from V and 4 from J; bases not matched to a gene: 5. The CDR3 spans 12 residues. CDR1 is SNHLY, CDR2 FYNNEI, per germline. Written as DNA, the CDR3 is TGTGCCAACCGACAGGGGGGTTACGAGCAGTACTTC. This encodes CANRQGGYEQYF.

The chain uses TRBV6-5 and TRBJ2-7; TRBD1 might be the D (5 bases). CDR1 is MNHEY, CDR2 SVGAGI, per germline. Trimming took off 2 bases at V and 3 bases at J, with 14 bases between the two ends. The CDR3 consists of 15 residues. CDR3 protein: CASSYAQGRGYEQYF. CDR3 DNA: TGTGCCAGCAGTTACGCGCAGGGAAGGGGCTACGAGCAGTACTTC.

This clone has just one count. The J gene is TRBJ1-4, the V gene TRBV2; 7 bases line up with TRBD1. CDR3 length: 14 amino acids. Trimming removed 7 bases from V and 2 bases from J; junction bases left unmatched: 4. Germline V gene data show CDR1 as SNHLY and CDR2 as FYNNEI. The CDR3 nucleotides are TGTGCCAGCATACGGGACAGTACTAATGAAAAACTGTTTTTT. This encodes CASIRDSTNEKLFF.

The J gene is TRBJ2-1, the V gene TRBV18, with TRBD2 identical over 9 bases. The ends lost 3 bases at V and 6 bases at J; junction bases unmatched: 12. The CDR3 has 17 residues. Germline V CDR1 and CDR2: KGHSH, LQKENI. The CDR3 DNA reads as TGTGCCAGCTCACCGTCTCCGGGACTAGCCCCTCTCAATGAGCAGTTCTTC. Protein: CASSPSPGLAPLNEQFF.

This clone showed up just once. The chain is built from TRBV28 and TRBJ1-5, with D unclear. V lost 2 bases to trimming and J lost 2 bases, with 7 bases between them. In germline, CDR1 is MDHEN, CDR2 SYDVKM. This CDR3 has 14 residues. The DNA for the CDR3 is TGTGCCAGCAGTTTAGGGGAACGCAATCAGCCCCAGCATTTT. Translation gives CASSLGERNQPQHF. Drawing the rest from reference TRBV28 and TRBJ1-5, the complete variable domain is DVKVTQSSRYLVKRTGEKVFLECVQDMDHENMFWYRQDPGLGLRLIYFSYDVKMKEKGDIPEGYSVSREKKERFSLILESASTNQTSMYLCASSLGERNQPQHFGDGTRLSIL.

This clone came up once. The rearrangement uses TRBV18 and TRBJ2-7; possibly TRBD2 for D (5 bases). V gave up 2 bases and J gave up 6 bases, with 8 bases separating them. CDR1 is KGHSH and CDR2 is LQKENI in the germline V gene. The CDR3 loop spans 12 amino acids. CDR3 loop: CASSPLAGEQYF. CDR3 DNA sequence: TGTGCCAGCTCACCATTGGCGGGCGAGCAGTACTTC.

V usage is TRBV6-6 and J usage is TRBJ2-2; D is uncertain. Trimming cost V 5 bases and J 1 base, with 11 bases left between them. Germline V gives CDR1 MNHNY, CDR2 SVGAGI (reference sequence). This CDR3 is 15 amino acids long. The CDR3 protein is CASSAFDWNTGELFF. CDR3 nucleotide sequence: TGTGCCAGCAGTGCCTTTGATTGGAACACCGGGGAGCTGTTTTTT.

V and J are TRBV5-4 and TRBJ2-5; 9 bases are shared with TRBD2. Germline assignment: CDR1 SGHNT and CDR2 YYREEE (reference sequence). V shed 0 bases and J 4 bases; nucleotides not matched to a gene: 13. The CDR3 spans 18 residues. CDR3 DNA: TGTGCCAGCAGCTTGGTAGGCCTATTTTCGCGGGAGGGAGAGACCCAGTACTTC. Protein product: CASSLVGLFSREGETQYF.

This chain links TRBV6-5 with TRBJ2-5, with D perhaps TRBD2 (6 bases). The CDR3 runs 11 residues. CDR1 MNHEY and CDR2 SVGAGI come from the germline V gene. Deletions cut 6 bases from V and 8 bases from J, with 10 bases between. CDR3 in amino acids: CASRAAGTQYF. In DNA form, the CDR3 reads TGTGCCAGCAGAGCCGCGGGAACCCAGTACTTC.

This chain joins TRBV7-2 and TRBJ2-7; 9 bases match TRBD2. This CDR3 is 15 amino acids long. V was pared by 6 bases and J by 1 base, with 7 bases of the junction left unmatched. The germline CDR1 and CDR2 sequences are SGHTA and FQGNSA. CDR3 in amino acids: CASSGERGASYEQYF. The CDR3 DNA reads as TGTGCCAGCAGTGGAGAGCGGGGGGCTTCCTACGAGCAGTACTTC.

Note on this clone: The same CDR3 arises from other DNA sequences in this sample as well. Written as DNA, the CDR3 is TGTGCCAGCAGCTTGGGGAACAATCAGCCCCAGCATTTT. Translating it yields CASSLGNNQPQHF. The chain uses TRBV5-6 and TRBJ1-5, with unresolved D. CDR3 length equals 13 residues. Germline V gene lookup returns CDR1 SGHDT and CDR2 YYEEEE. The V gene lost 0 bases and the J gene lost 3 bases, with 4 bases spanning the gap.

Concerning this clone: Other DNA sequences in this sample translate to the same CDR3. CDR3: CASSLNTEAFF. CDR3 coding DNA: TGTGCCAGCAGTCTTAACACTGAAGCTTTCTTT. V and J are TRBV14 and TRBJ1-1; D is unclear. V was pared by 6 bases and J by 2 bases, with 4 bases between. This CDR3 has 11 residues. Looked up from germline, CDR1 is SGHDN and CDR2 is FVKESK.

For this clone: A much more abundant neighbour one base away suggests this may be a read error. This chain's CDR3 is CAWGLGFSEQYF. The CDR3 coding sequence is TGTGCCTGGGGACTAGGGTTCAGCGAGCAGTACTTC. The chain is built from TRBV30 and TRBJ2-7, with 7 bases fitting TRBD2. The CDR3 has 12 amino acids. The V gene's germline CDR1 is GTSNPN and CDR2 SVGIG (reference sequence). Trimming cost V 5 bases and J 6 bases; bases outside gene matches: 7.

This clone was recorded a few times. The chain has TRBV10-2 and TRBJ2-5; D uncertain. CDR3 length: 12 residues. Trimming took 6 bases from V and 1 from J, leaving 6 bases between them. Germline V gene sequence: CDR1 WSHSY, CDR2 SAAADI. The CDR3 region is CASRKSQETQYF. The CDR3 nucleotides read TGCGCCAGCAGGAAATCCCAAGAGACCCAGTACTTC.

The chain employs TRBV28 and TRBJ2-1; D might be TRBD1 (5 bases). Germline lookup yields CDR1 MDHEN and CDR2 SYDVKM. V was cut by 3 bases and J by 12 bases, with 21 bases left in between. The CDR3 has 15 amino acids. The CDR3 DNA reads TGTGCCAGCAGTTTTCGCCCAGGAATGGGTAGGGGGCAGTTCTTC. Its protein is CASSFRPGMGRGQFF.

This clone was detected only a few times. A much larger clone differs from this one at a single base, so this may be a read error. The same CDR3 is also encoded by other DNA sequences in this sample. V is TRBV6-5 and J is TRBJ2-7; D gene ambiguous. This CDR3 contains 12 residues. Germline loops: CDR1 MNHEY, CDR2 SVGAGI. V was clipped by 6 bases and J by 2 bases, with 8 bases between them. The CDR3 region has the DNA TGTGCCAGCAGCTTAGACACCTACGAGCAGTACTTC. Protein sequence: CASSLDTYEQYF.

The rearrangement uses TRBV29-1 and TRBJ1-2; D ambiguous. This CDR3 is 12 amino acids long. V gave up 5 bases and J gave up 3 bases, with 10 bases separating them. Germline CDR1 reads SQVTM; CDR2 reads ANQGSEA. CDR3 DNA: TGCAGCGTTATTGGGGAATACTATGGCTACACCTTC. It yields the protein CSVIGEYYGYTF. Full variable domain (outside the CDR3, taken from reference TRBV29-1 and TRBJ1-2): SAVISQKPSRDICQRGTSLTIQCQVDSQVTMMFWYRQQPGQSLTLIATANQGSEATYESGFVIDKFPISRPNLTFSTLTVSNMSPEDSSIYLCSVIGEYYGYTFGSGTRLTVV.